This TCR beta chain was sequenced for a study of blood T cell repertoires in COVID-19. Study as a whole: Sites across the United States, Italy and Spain contributed samples from acute and convalescent COVID-19. T cells, B-cell-depleted T cells, or PBMCs provided the cDNA or gDNA that served as material.

The V gene lost 1 base and the J gene lost 5 bases, with 18 bases spanning the gap. This CDR3 is 16 amino acids long. Germline V gene sequence: CDR1 MNHNY, CDR2 SVGAGI (reference sequence). Original data processing: Researchers report that nucleated cell counts were estimated from reference gene primer amplification. The data were produced by immunoSEQ multiplex PCR, yet TCRdb's version contains in-frame clones alone and is incomplete. V and J calls and clone size are as listed in that table; D and trimming were resolved from the DNA. This repertoire shows around 98,000 clones, approximately 72% found once; its top ten account for around a quarter.

The receptor was derived from a man aged 65 to 79 with acute or convalescent COVID-19. Sequences were obtained from peripheral blood. V and J are TRBV6-6 and TRBJ2-7; D call uncertain. Written as DNA, the CDR3 is TGTGCCAGCAGTTACTTGGAGCCGGGTTCGGCTGACGAGCAGTACTTC. Protein: CASSYLEPGSADEQYF.